The clone carrying this TCR beta chain was seen just once. This entry is derived from a study of T cell repertoires and Cas9 in healthy adults. CDR3 length: 15 amino acids. V lost 4 bases to trimming and J lost 7 bases; unmatched junction nucleotides: 10. Per germline, CDR1 SGHTA and CDR2 FQGNSA. The data were produced by immunoSEQ multiplex PCR, yet TCRdb's version contains in-frame clones alone and is incomplete. Of tens of thousands of clones in the sample, around 93% were seen once. Source material: CD4+ effector T cells (CD127+, CD25-, CD137-, CD154-) from PBMCs; culture status not recorded. The chain uses TRBV7-2 and TRBJ2-5; 9 bases are a match to TRBD1. This sequence originates from a human donor in good health. CDR3 DNA: TGTGCCAGCAGCTACGACAGGGGGAGGTTTGGGACCCAGTACTTC. Encoded protein: CASSYDRGRFGTQYF.